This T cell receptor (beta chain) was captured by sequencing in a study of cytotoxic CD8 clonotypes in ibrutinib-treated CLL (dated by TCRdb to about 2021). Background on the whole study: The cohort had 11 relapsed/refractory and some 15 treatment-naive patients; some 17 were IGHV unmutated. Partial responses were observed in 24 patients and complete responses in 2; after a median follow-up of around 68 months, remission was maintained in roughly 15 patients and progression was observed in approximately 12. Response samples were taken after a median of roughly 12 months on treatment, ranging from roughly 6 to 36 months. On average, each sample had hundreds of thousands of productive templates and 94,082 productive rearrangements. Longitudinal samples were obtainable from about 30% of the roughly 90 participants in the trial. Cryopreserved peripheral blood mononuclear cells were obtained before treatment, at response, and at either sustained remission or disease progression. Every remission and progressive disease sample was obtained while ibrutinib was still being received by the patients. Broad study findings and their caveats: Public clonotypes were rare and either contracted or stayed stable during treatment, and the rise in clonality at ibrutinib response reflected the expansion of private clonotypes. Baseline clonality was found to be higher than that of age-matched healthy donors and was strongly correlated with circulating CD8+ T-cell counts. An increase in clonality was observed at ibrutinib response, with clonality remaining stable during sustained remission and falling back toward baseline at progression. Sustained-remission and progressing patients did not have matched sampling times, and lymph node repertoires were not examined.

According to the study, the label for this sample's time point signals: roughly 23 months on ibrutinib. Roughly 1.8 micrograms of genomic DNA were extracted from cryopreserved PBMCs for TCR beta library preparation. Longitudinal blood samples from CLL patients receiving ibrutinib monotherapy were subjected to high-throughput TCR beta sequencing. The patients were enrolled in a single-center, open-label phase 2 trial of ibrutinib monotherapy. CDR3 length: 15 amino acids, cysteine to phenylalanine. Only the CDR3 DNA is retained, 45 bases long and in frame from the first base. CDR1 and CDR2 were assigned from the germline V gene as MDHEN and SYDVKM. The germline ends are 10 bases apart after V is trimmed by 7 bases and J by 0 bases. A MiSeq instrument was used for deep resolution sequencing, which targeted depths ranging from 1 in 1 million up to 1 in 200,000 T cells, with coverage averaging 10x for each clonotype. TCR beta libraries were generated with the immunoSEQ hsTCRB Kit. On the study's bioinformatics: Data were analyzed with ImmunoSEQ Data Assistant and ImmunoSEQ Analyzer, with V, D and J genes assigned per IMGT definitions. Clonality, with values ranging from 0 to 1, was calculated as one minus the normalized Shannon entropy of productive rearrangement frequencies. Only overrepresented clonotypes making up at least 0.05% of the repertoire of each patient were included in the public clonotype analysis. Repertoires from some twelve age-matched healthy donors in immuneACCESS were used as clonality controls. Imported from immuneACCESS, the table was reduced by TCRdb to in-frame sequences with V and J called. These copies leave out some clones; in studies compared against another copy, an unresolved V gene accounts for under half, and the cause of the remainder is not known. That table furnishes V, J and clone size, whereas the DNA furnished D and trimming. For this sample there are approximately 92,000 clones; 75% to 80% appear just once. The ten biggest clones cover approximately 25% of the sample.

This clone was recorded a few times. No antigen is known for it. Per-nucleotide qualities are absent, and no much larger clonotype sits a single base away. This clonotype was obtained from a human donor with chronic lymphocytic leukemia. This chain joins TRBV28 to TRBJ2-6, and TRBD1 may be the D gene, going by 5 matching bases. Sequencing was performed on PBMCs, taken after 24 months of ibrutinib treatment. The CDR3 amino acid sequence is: CASKAGISGANVLTF. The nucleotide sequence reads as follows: TGTGCCAGCAAAGCAGGGATCTCTGGGGCCAACGTCCTGACTTTC.